Listed below are T cell receptor beta chains from one sample, sequenced in a study of shared clonotypes between healthy human individuals. This table comes from immunoSEQ multiplex PCR, and its TCRdb copy is limited to in-frame clones, with some not included. The sample records about 710,000 clones, around 78% being singletons. Sequenced material: memory CD4+ T cells sorted from blood. The receptors derive from a woman aged 30 to 39 in good health. CDR3s include the opening cysteine and the closing phenylalanine or tryptophan. Fields, in order: J gene, V gene, clone size, D gene, CDR3 DNA, CDR3 protein. The D gene is left open where the match is weak. Expanded clones are given a class, and other clones once, few, many or no size at all.

>TRBJ2-3|TRBV6-5|.|.
TGTGCCAGCAGTTACCGCCCGGGAGACCCCACAGATACGCAGTATTTT
CASSYRPGDPTDTQYF
>TRBJ2-3|TRBV6-6|few|.
TGTGCCAGCAGTTATGCGCCAGATACGCAGTATTTT
CASSYAPDTQYF
>TRBJ2-7|TRBV28|.|TRBD1
TGTGCCAGCAGATCCCAGGACAGGGGATCCTACGAGCAGTACTTC
CASRSQDRGSYEQYF
>TRBJ1-1|TRBV29-1|.|.
TGCAGCGTTTATTTTCCCAGAAGGAGCACTGAAGCTTTCTTT
CSVYFPRRSTEAFF
>TRBJ2-2|TRBV5-1|.|TRBD1
TGCGCCAGCAGCTGGACGGACAGGGATCGCGCCGGGGAGCTGTTTTTT
CASSWTDRDRAGELFF
>TRBJ2-7|TRBV19|once|.
TGTGCCAGTAGTATACAGGGTTTGACCTACGAGCAGTACTTC
CASSIQGLTYEQYF
>TRBJ2-3|TRBV2|few|TRBD2
TGTGCCAGGGCCCAAGCGGGACGCCCAGATACGCAGTATTTT
CARAQAGRPDTQYF
>TRBJ2-1|TRBV29-1|.|.
TGCAGCGTACCCCTGACGGGATACAATGAGCAGTTCTTC
CSVPLTGYNEQFF
>TRBJ2-2|TRBV7-2|once|TRBD2
TGTGCCAGCAGGCTCGGAGCGGGAGTTCCCGGGGAGCTGTTTTTT
CASRLGAGVPGELFF
>TRBJ1-1|TRBV7-9|.|TRBD1
TGTGCCAGCAGCTTCTACGGGACAGGGGGCAGTAACACTGAAGCTTTCTTT
CASSFYGTGGSNTEAFF
>TRBJ1-4|TRBV19|.|.
TGTGCCAGTAGTCCTCTACAGGGTGCCGATTATGAAAAACTGTTTTTT
CASSPLQGADYEKLFF
>TRBJ2-7|TRBV2|.|.
TGTGCCAGCAGGCGGCAGGGGATCTCCTACGAGCAGTACTTC
CASRRQGISYEQYF
>TRBJ2-7|TRBV7-9|.|.
TGTGCCAGCAGCACCGGAGGGGGATTCCACGAGCAGTACTTC
CASSTGGGFHEQYF
>TRBJ2-3|TRBV27|.|TRBD2
TGTGCCAGCCCCTTACCCCTTCGCGGGAGAATCCCAGATACGCAGTATTTT
CASPLPLRGRIPDTQYF
>TRBJ1-1|TRBV28|.|.
TGTGCCAGCAGTCCGGCAGGGCTTCGCACTGAAGCTTTCTTT
CASSPAGLRTEAFF
>TRBJ2-6|TRBV6-5|few|.
TGTGCCAGCACCCCGGTGAGCTCTGGGGCCAACGTCCTGACTTTC
CASTPVSSGANVLTF
>TRBJ1-1|TRBV18|.|TRBD1
TGTGCCAGCTCACGGGACAGGAACACTGAAGCTTTCTTT
CASSRDRNTEAFF
>TRBJ1-1|TRBV5-1|.|TRBD1
TGCGCCAGCAGCTTGGGAACAGGGGATTCAGCTTTCTTT
CASSLGTGDSAFF
>TRBJ2-7|TRBV28|.|.
TGTGCCACCGCCACTCTGGGCGAGCAGTACTTC
CATATLGEQYF
>TRBJ2-7|TRBV25-1|.|.
TGTGCCAGCAGTGAATTTGCAGGGCGAGGGAGCTCCTACGAGCAGTACTTC
CASSEFAGRGSSYEQYF
>TRBJ1-1|TRBV7-9|.|.
TGTGCCAGCAGCTCGATCGGGGGGGCGCGAAACACTGAAGCTTTCTTT
CASSSIGGARNTEAFF
>TRBJ1-6|TRBV2|once|.
TGTGCCAGCAGAACAGCCAATTCACCCCTCCACTTT
CASRTANSPLHF
>TRBJ2-5|TRBV27|.|.
TGTGCCTGTAAAGAAGGCAATGGACTGAAAGAGACCCAGTACTTC
CACKEGNGLKETQYF
>TRBJ2-1|TRBV2|.|.
TGTGCCAGCAGTGAAGAGTACTACAATGAGCAGTTCTTC
CASSEEYYNEQFF
>TRBJ2-1|TRBV5-1|.|.
TGCGCCAGCAGCTTGCCCTCCGGACGTAGGACCTATAACATAGATTCTTTCTCCTACAATGAGCAGTTCTTC
CASSLPSGRRTYNIDSFSYNEQFF
>TRBJ1-1|TRBV25-1|.|.
TGTGCCAGCAGCTTCGAGGGAGGTACTGAAGCTTTCTTT
CASSFEGGTEAFF
>TRBJ2-7|TRBV6-1|many|TRBD2
TGTGCCAGCAGTGAAGAAGCGGGAGGGTCCTACGAGCAGTACTTC
CASSEEAGGSYEQYF
>TRBJ1-5|TRBV12-5|once|.
TGTGCTAGTGGTTGGAGACCAATTCAGGGAAACAATCAGCCCCAGCATTTT
CASGWRPIQGNNQPQHF
>TRBJ1-1|TRBV6-1|.|.
TGTGCCAGCAGTGAATTCGGGGACACTGAAGCTTTCTTT
CASSEFGDTEAFF
>TRBJ1-5|TRBV6-6|.|.
TGTGCCAGCAGAGGGCCCAATGGTGAGCCCCAGCATTTT
CASRGPNGEPQHF
>TRBJ2-3|TRBV27|once|TRBD2
TGTGCCAGCAGTTTATTTTTTCGGGATAGCGGGAGCCCAGATACGCAGTATTTT
CASSLFFRDSGSPDTQYF
>TRBJ1-4|TRBV2|.|.
TGTGCCAGCAGTGCTCCAGGCGTAACCGTGGGTGAAAAACTGTTTTTT
CASSAPGVTVGEKLFF
>TRBJ1-2|TRBV4-1|once|.
TGCGCCAGCAGCCAAGGGGGCCCAGGCGCTGGCTACACCTTC
CASSQGGPGAGYTF
>TRBJ1-2|TRBV5-1|.|.
TGCGCCAGCAGCTTGGCCGCGCAGGGCGGGGGTGGCTACACCTTC
CASSLAAQGGGGYTF
>TRBJ2-1|TRBV27|.|TRBD2
TGTGCCAGCAATAGCGGGAGCTCTTACAATGAGCAGTTCTTC
CASNSGSSYNEQFF
>TRBJ2-7|TRBV30|.|TRBD1
TGTGCCTGGAGTGTACGGGCAGGGGGCGAGCAGTACTTC
CAWSVRAGGEQYF
>TRBJ2-2|TRBV7-3|few|.
TGTGCCAGCAGCCGCATTTCCGGGGAGCTGTTTTTT
CASSRISGELFF
>TRBJ2-1|TRBV4-1|once|TRBD2
TGCGCCAGCAGCCAAGGCGCCGGGACTAGCGGGAGCGGTGAGCAGTTCTTC
CASSQGAGTSGSGEQFF
>TRBJ2-7|TRBV28|.|TRBD1
TGTGCCAGCAGTTCCCAGGGGGTGGGATCCTACGAGCAGTACTTC
CASSSQGVGSYEQYF
>TRBJ1-1|TRBV27|.|.
TGTGCCAGCAGAGAAATCAGGCCTGAGAACACTGAAGCTTTCTTT
CASREIRPENTEAFF
>TRBJ2-1|TRBV18|.|TRBD2
TGTGCCAGCTCACCACCGACCCTGGCGGGAGGGGACGAGCAGTTCTTC
CASSPPTLAGGDEQFF
>TRBJ1-3|TRBV30|.|.
TGTGCCTGGACCCCCCGGGACACCGAATTTTACTCTGGAAACACCATATATTTT
CAWTPRDTEFYSGNTIYF
>TRBJ1-4|TRBV5-1|.|.
TGCGCCAGCAGCTTTGGCGGGAATGAAAAACTGTTTTTT
CASSFGGNEKLFF
>TRBJ1-4|TRBV5-1|.|.
TGCGCCAGCAGCCACTCTCGGGGTCGGAATGAAAAACTGTTTTTT
CASSHSRGRNEKLFF
>TRBJ1-2|TRBV5-6|.|TRBD1
TGTGCCAGCAGCTTGGCGAGACAGGGAGGAAACTATGGCTACACCTTC
CASSLARQGGNYGYTF
>TRBJ2-1|TRBV19|.|.
TGTGCCAGTAGTAGACCCCGGGATGAGCAGTTCTTC
CASSRPRDEQFF
>TRBJ2-3|TRBV7-3|few|TRBD2
TGTGCCAGCAGCTTAGGGGCGGGAGGGGCGAGAGATACGCAGTATTTT
CASSLGAGGARDTQYF
>TRBJ1-2|TRBV13|many|.
TGTGCCAGCAGCTTGGGTGGCAGGGTCGACTATGGCTACACCTTC
CASSLGGRVDYGYTF
>TRBJ2-3|TRBV28|few|.
TGTGCCATTCGACGGGGCACAAGCACAGATACGCAGTATTTT
CAIRRGTSTDTQYF
>TRBJ1-1|TRBV20-1|.|.
TGCAGTGCTAGTAAGGATGAAGCTTTCTTT
CSASKDEAFF